Included here is one T cell receptor beta chain sequence, with context. Libraries were prepared by immunoSEQ multiplex PCR; TCRdb keeps only in-frame clonotypes and omits some of them. In the table there are just under 90,000 clones, about nine tenths of which are singletons. The source of the sample is a study of T cell responses to AZD1222 COVID-19 vaccine. The sequencing here drew on peripheral blood, taken 28 days after the second AZD1222 dose. This clonotype was obtained from an adult who received the AZD1222 COVID-19 vaccine.

The CDR3, as DNA: TGTGCCAGCAGTGGCGGCCTCGACCCCTACGAGCAGTACTTC. Protein sequence: CASSGGLDPYEQYF. The chain is built from TRBV7-6 and TRBJ2-7; D is ambiguous. V was clipped by 6 bases and J by 2 bases, with 14 bases between them. The CDR3 covers 14 residues. The germline V gene has CDR1 SGHVS and CDR2 FNYEAQ.